This T cell receptor (beta chain) was sequenced during a study of blood T cell repertoires in COVID-19. Study-wide context: Both acute and convalescent COVID-19 samples were obtained from the United States, Italy and Spain. PBMCs, B-cell-depleted T cells, or T cells provided the cDNA or gDNA that made up the material.

Germline lookup yields CDR1 LNHDA and CDR2 SQIVND (reference sequence). The V end was cut by 4 bases, the J end by 6 bases, with 12 bases between. The CDR3 contains 14 residues. The repertoire was sequenced with immunoSEQ multiplex PCR; TCRdb's copy has only in-frame clones and lacks some. The sample shows roughly 230,000 clones, over 80% of them seen only once. Sequenced: peripheral blood. The rearrangement uses TRBV19 and TRBJ2-2, with a tentative D call TRBD1 (6 bases). The receptor was isolated from a middle-aged man with acute or convalescent COVID-19. The CDR3 is CASSTLQGSGELFF. CDR3 nucleotides: TGTGCCAGTAGTACTTTACAGGGATCCGGGGAGCTGTTTTTT.